This is a list of T cell receptor beta chains from one sample in a study of cytomegalovirus exposure and HLA in healthy donors. Clones were sequenced by immunoSEQ multiplex PCR, and TCRdb holds only the in-frame ones, with some missing. In the table there are some 140,000 clones, about 76% of which are singletons. The sequenced material came from PBMCs. These receptors all come from a man between 25 and 39 years old in good health and CMV-seropositive. Both conserved end residues are part of each CDR3. The order of the fields is D gene, J gene, clone size, V gene, CDR3 protein, CDR3 DNA. D genes are given only for firm matches. Clone size is given for some rows only: seen once, a few or many times, or a class if the clone is expanded.

d_call: TRBD1
j_call: TRBJ2-1
clone_size: -
v_call: TRBV9
cdr3_aa: CASSASGTAYNEQFF
cdr3_nt: TGTGCCAGCAGCGCCTCCGGGACAGCCTACAATGAGCAGTTCTTC

d_call: -
j_call: TRBJ2-7
clone_size: few
v_call: TRBV19
cdr3_aa: CASWGGGHYEQYF
cdr3_nt: TGTGCCAGCTGGGGCGGGGGCCACTACGAGCAGTACTTC

d_call: TRBD2
j_call: TRBJ2-2
clone_size: once
v_call: TRBV11-2
cdr3_aa: CASSHWRGLDAGELFF
cdr3_nt: TGTGCCAGCAGCCACTGGCGGGGACTAGACGCCGGGGAGCTGTTTTTT

d_call: -
j_call: TRBJ1-6
clone_size: once
v_call: TRBV5-6
cdr3_aa: CASSLTGYNSPLHF
cdr3_nt: TGTGCCAGCAGCTTAACAGGGTATAATTCACCCCTCCACTTT

d_call: TRBD1
j_call: TRBJ1-3
clone_size: -
v_call: TRBV5-6
cdr3_aa: CASSSSGGGPTGNTIYF
cdr3_nt: TGTGCCAGCAGCTCCTCAGGGGGAGGCCCCACTGGAAACACCATATATTTT

d_call: -
j_call: TRBJ1-2
clone_size: -
v_call: TRBV6-6
cdr3_aa: CASSYAGSNYGYTF
cdr3_nt: TGTGCCAGCAGTTACGCAGGGTCTAACTATGGCTACACCTTC

d_call: TRBD1
j_call: TRBJ2-3
clone_size: once
v_call: TRBV5-1
cdr3_aa: CASSPAAGTGSTDTQYF
cdr3_nt: TGCGCCAGCAGCCCCGCGGCGGGGACAGGAAGCACAGATACGCAGTATTTT

d_call: -
j_call: TRBJ1-1
clone_size: -
v_call: TRBV29-1
cdr3_aa: CSVGGPGGNTEAFF
cdr3_nt: TGCAGCGTTGGAGGGCCGGGGGGGAACACTGAAGCTTTCTTT

d_call: -
j_call: TRBJ2-3
clone_size: once
v_call: TRBV9
cdr3_aa: CASSVRGSKTDTQYF
cdr3_nt: TGTGCCAGCAGCGTACGAGGGAGTAAGACAGATACGCAGTATTTT

d_call: TRBD1
j_call: TRBJ2-7
clone_size: once
v_call: TRBV27
cdr3_aa: CASSLRGLAYEQYF
cdr3_nt: TGTGCCAGCAGCCTCAGGGGGCTCGCATACGAGCAGTACTTC

d_call: TRBD2
j_call: TRBJ2-1
clone_size: once
v_call: TRBV13
cdr3_aa: CASSSPGTSGYNEQFF
cdr3_nt: TGTGCCAGCAGCTCTCCCGGGACTAGCGGCTACAATGAGCAGTTCTTC

d_call: -
j_call: TRBJ2-1
clone_size: -
v_call: TRBV28
cdr3_aa: CASSLPGGRNNEQFF
cdr3_nt: TGTGCCAGCAGTTTGCCAGGGGGGCGGAACAATGAGCAGTTCTTC

d_call: -
j_call: TRBJ1-3
clone_size: few
v_call: TRBV7-3
cdr3_aa: CASSLLAGVFSGNTIYF
cdr3_nt: TGTGCCAGCAGCTTACTTGCAGGGGTCTTTTCTGGAAACACCATATATTTT

d_call: TRBD1
j_call: TRBJ1-1
clone_size: -
v_call: TRBV28
cdr3_aa: CASSFTDRGNTEAFF
cdr3_nt: TGTGCCAGCAGTTTCACGGACAGGGGTAACACTGAAGCTTTCTTT

d_call: -
j_call: TRBJ1-5
clone_size: -
v_call: TRBV10-3
cdr3_aa: CAISESVEEPQHF
cdr3_nt: TGTGCCATCAGTGAGTCGGTGGAGGAGCCCCAGCATTTT

d_call: -
j_call: TRBJ1-2
clone_size: -
v_call: TRBV10-3
cdr3_aa: CAISGTGRDGYTF
cdr3_nt: TGTGCCATCAGTGGAACAGGGAGAGATGGCTACACCTTC

d_call: TRBD2
j_call: TRBJ2-1
clone_size: -
v_call: TRBV9
cdr3_aa: CASSVRLAGVDEQFF
cdr3_nt: TGTGCCAGCAGCGTCCGACTAGCGGGAGTGGATGAGCAGTTCTTC

d_call: TRBD2
j_call: TRBJ2-3
clone_size: -
v_call: TRBV4-1
cdr3_aa: CASSPGSGTFVDTQYF
cdr3_nt: TGCGCCAGCAGCCCGGGTAGCGGGACTTTTGTAGATACGCAGTATTTT

d_call: -
j_call: TRBJ1-2
clone_size: -
v_call: TRBV5-4
cdr3_aa: CASSLGEGRSGYTF
cdr3_nt: TGTGCCAGCAGCTTGGGTGAGGGCAGGAGTGGCTACACCTTC

d_call: -
j_call: TRBJ2-7
clone_size: few
v_call: TRBV2
cdr3_aa: CASSAGTFITYEQYF
cdr3_nt: TGTGCCAGCAGCGCCGGGACATTCATCACCTACGAGCAGTACTTC

d_call: -
j_call: TRBJ2-7
clone_size: -
v_call: TRBV30
cdr3_aa: CAWINRGTYEQYF
cdr3_nt: TGTGCCTGGATTAACAGAGGGACCTACGAGCAGTACTTC

d_call: TRBD1
j_call: TRBJ1-1
clone_size: -
v_call: TRBV5-1
cdr3_aa: CASSSDSQGRTEAFF
cdr3_nt: TGCGCCAGCAGTTCCGACTCACAGGGGCGGACTGAAGCTTTCTTT

d_call: -
j_call: TRBJ1-2
clone_size: once
v_call: TRBV5-6
cdr3_aa: CASSVGHWYGYTF
cdr3_nt: TGTGCCAGCAGCGTGGGACATTGGTATGGCTACACCTTC

d_call: -
j_call: TRBJ1-5
clone_size: -
v_call: TRBV18
cdr3_aa: CASSPRGGEPQHF
cdr3_nt: TGTGCCAGCTCACCTCGGGGAGGGGAGCCCCAGCATTTT

d_call: -
j_call: TRBJ1-3
clone_size: -
v_call: TRBV18
cdr3_aa: CASSRQDRGNTIYF
cdr3_nt: TGTGCCAGCTCACGACAGGATAGAGGAAACACCATATATTTT

d_call: -
j_call: TRBJ2-3
clone_size: -
v_call: TRBV19
cdr3_aa: CASSNPSTDTQYF
cdr3_nt: TGTGCCAGTAGTAATCCTAGCACAGATACGCAGTATTTT

d_call: -
j_call: TRBJ1-3
clone_size: few
v_call: TRBV6-5
cdr3_aa: CASSPRASPIGTIYF
cdr3_nt: TGTGCCAGCAGTCCCAGGGCCAGCCCTATCGGCACCATATATTTT

d_call: TRBD1
j_call: TRBJ2-7
clone_size: -
v_call: TRBV29-1
cdr3_aa: CSVVRDSIHEQYF
cdr3_nt: TGCAGCGTTGTCCGGGACAGTATTCACGAGCAGTACTTC

d_call: -
j_call: TRBJ2-7
clone_size: -
v_call: TRBV28
cdr3_aa: CASSLVQGMDEQYF
cdr3_nt: TGTGCCAGCAGTTTAGTCCAGGGAATGGACGAGCAGTACTTC

d_call: -
j_call: TRBJ2-7
clone_size: -
v_call: TRBV12-5
cdr3_aa: CASGEGAYEQYF
cdr3_nt: TGTGCTAGTGGCGAGGGGGCCTACGAGCAGTACTTC

d_call: TRBD1
j_call: TRBJ1-2
clone_size: -
v_call: TRBV4-1
cdr3_aa: CATKSLDRGYGYTF
cdr3_nt: TGCGCCACCAAAAGTTTAGACAGGGGCTATGGCTACACCTTC

d_call: -
j_call: TRBJ2-3
clone_size: -
v_call: TRBV4-3
cdr3_aa: CASSQGTRTDTQYF
cdr3_nt: TGCGCCAGCAGCCAAGGGACTCGCACAGATACGCAGTATTTT